What follows are 11 T cell receptor beta chains derived from one specimen sequenced in a study of blood T cell repertoires in COVID-19. Clones were read by immunoSEQ multiplex PCR, and TCRdb kept only the in-frame ones, dropping some. Here the sample spans over 300,000 clones, roughly 85% being singletons. The sample consisted of peripheral blood. The receptor set was obtained from a human donor in a cohort sampled during active COVID-19.

The V gene is TRBV11-2, the J gene TRBJ1-2, with 8 nucleotides matching TRBD1. The CDR3 loop spans 15 amino acids. CDR1 and CDR2 (germline): SGHAT, FQNNGV. Trimming at V came to 5 bases and at J to 5 bases, leaving 10 bases not matched to a gene. The CDR3 is CASSANRDRNYGYTF. The CDR3 bases are TGTGCCAGCAGCGCGAACCGGGACAGGAATTATGGCTACACCTTC.

V is TRBV6-5 and J is TRBJ2-7; 9 positions agree with TRBD1. Germline values: CDR1 MNHEY, CDR2 SVGAGI. There are 12 residues in the CDR3. V was pared by 10 bases and J by 7 bases, with 8 bases of the junction left unmatched. CDR3 loop: CATTGGAWEQYF. Here the CDR3 DNA reads TGTGCCACTACAGGGGGCGCGTGGGAGCAGTACTTC.

This chain uses TRBV6-5 with TRBJ1-4; 7 bases line up with TRBD1. V gave up 9 bases and J gave up 8 bases; unmatched junction bases: 12. The CDR3 is 14 residues long. The germline gives CDR1 MNHEY, CDR2 SVGAGI. The CDR3 DNA follows: TGTGCCAGTAACTCAGGGGGATTAGGGGAAAAACTGTTTTTT. It codes for CASNSGGLGEKLFF.

This chain connects TRBV7-2 to TRBJ1-4; weak D call: TRBD1 (6 bases). This CDR3 spans 14 amino acids. Germline assignment: CDR1 SGHTA and CDR2 FQGNSA. The V gene lost 1 base and the J gene lost 8 bases, with 11 bases spanning the gap. The CDR3 loop reads CASSLGQGTEKLFF. The CDR3 DNA sequence: TGTGCCAGCAGCTTAGGCCAGGGGACGGAAAAACTGTTTTTT.

The V call is TRBV10-2, the J call TRBJ2-6; weak D call: TRBD2 (6 bases). The CDR3 has 15 amino acids. Per germline, CDR1 WSHSY and CDR2 SAAADI. Trimming stripped 6 bases from V and 0 bases from J, with 9 bases between. As DNA, the CDR3 is TGCGCCAGCAGAGGAGGGCACTCTGGGGCCAACGTCCTGACTTTC. It specifies CASRGGHSGANVLTF.

The count of this clone is one. This rearrangement joins TRBV10-2 to TRBJ2-7; the match to TRBD2 covers 8 bases. CDR3 length: 17 residues. Germline CDR1 WSHSY, CDR2 SAAADI. With V trimmed by 5 bases and J by 0 bases, 12 bases remained unmatched. CDR3 region: CASSSGIAGKGSYEQYF. In DNA, the CDR3 is TGCGCCAGCAGTTCGGGAATAGCGGGGAAGGGCTCCTACGAGCAGTACTTC.

V and J are TRBV2 and TRBJ2-3; the D gene is possibly TRBD2 (7 bases). Per the germline V gene, CDR1 is SNHLY and CDR2 is FYNNEI. The length of the CDR3 is 16 residues. V dropped 7 bases and J dropped 4 bases, with 21 bases sitting between them. The CDR3 protein is CASISWGGAVSDTQYF. The CDR3 nucleotides are TGTGCCAGCATCTCATGGGGGGGGGCCGTGTCAGATACGCAGTATTTT.

This sequence joins TRBV9 and TRBJ2-2; possible D gene TRBD2, 5 bases. The CDR3 loop spans 14 amino acids. CDR1 SGDLS and CDR2 YYNGEE come from the germline V gene. Trimming left V 0 bases short and J 9 bases short, with 12 bases between. The chain's CDR3 is CASSVVPSPRELFF. CDR3 bases: TGTGCCAGCAGCGTAGTCCCTAGCCCCCGGGAGCTGTTTTTT.

The V gene is TRBV5-1, the J gene TRBJ2-6, with D possibly TRBD2 on 5 matching bases. V was pared by 0 bases and J by 4 bases, with 11 bases between. This CDR3 comprises 16 residues. The germline V gene encodes CDR1 SGHRS and CDR2 YFSETQ. The CDR3 coding sequence is TGCGCCAGCAGCTTGGAACCGGGGTACGGGGCCAACGTCCTGACTTTC. This encodes CASSLEPGYGANVLTF.

This chain uses TRBV30 with TRBJ1-2; no clear D gene. The germline gives CDR1 GTSNPN, CDR2 SVGIG (reference sequence). CDR3 length: 12 amino acids. With 5 bases removed from V and 3 bases from J, the gap between germline ends came to 10 bases. The CDR3 spells CAWDGSYYGYTF. The CDR3 DNA sequence: TGTGCCTGGGATGGGAGCTACTATGGCTACACCTTC.

V usage is TRBV6-5 and J usage is TRBJ2-2; D remains ambiguous. The CDR3 is 11 residues long. CDR1 is MNHEY, CDR2 SVGAGI, per germline. Trimming left V 7 bases short and J 8 bases short, with 8 bases between. This CDR3 is CASTYPGELFF. DNA of the CDR3: TGTGCCAGCACCTACCCGGGGGAGCTGTTTTTT.